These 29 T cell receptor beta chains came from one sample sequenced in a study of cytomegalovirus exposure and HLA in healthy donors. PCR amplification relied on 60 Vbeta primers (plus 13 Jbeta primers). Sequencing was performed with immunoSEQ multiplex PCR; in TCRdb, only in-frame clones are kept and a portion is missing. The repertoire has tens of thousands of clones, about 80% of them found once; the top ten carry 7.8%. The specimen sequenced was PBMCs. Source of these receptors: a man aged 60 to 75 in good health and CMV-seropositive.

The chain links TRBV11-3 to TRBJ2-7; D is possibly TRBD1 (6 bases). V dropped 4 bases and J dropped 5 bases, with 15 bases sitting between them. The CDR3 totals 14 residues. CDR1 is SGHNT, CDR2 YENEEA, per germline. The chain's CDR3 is CASSSGGEDNEQYF. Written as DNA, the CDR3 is TGTGCCAGCAGCTCTGGGGGCGAGGATAACGAGCAGTACTTC.

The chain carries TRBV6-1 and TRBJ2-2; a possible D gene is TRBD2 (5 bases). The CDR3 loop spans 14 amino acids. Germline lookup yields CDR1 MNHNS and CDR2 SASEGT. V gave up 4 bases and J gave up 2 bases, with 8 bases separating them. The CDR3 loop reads CASSARTNTGELFF. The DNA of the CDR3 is TGTGCCAGCAGTGCTAGGACTAACACCGGGGAGCTGTTTTTT.

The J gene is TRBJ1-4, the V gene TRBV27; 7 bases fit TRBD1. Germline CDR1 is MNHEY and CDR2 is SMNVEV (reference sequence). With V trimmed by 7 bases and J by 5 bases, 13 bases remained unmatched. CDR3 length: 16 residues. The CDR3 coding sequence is TGTGCCAGCACCTTGACAGGGAGAATCAGGAATGAAAAACTGTTTTTT. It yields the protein CASTLTGRIRNEKLFF.

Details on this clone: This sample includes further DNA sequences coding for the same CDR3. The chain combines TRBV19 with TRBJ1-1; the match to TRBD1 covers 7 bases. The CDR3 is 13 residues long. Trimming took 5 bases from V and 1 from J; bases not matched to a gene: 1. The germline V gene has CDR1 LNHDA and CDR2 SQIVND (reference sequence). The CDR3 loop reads CASSWDRNTEAFF. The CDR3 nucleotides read TGTGCCAGTAGTTGGGACAGGAACACTGAAGCTTTCTTT.

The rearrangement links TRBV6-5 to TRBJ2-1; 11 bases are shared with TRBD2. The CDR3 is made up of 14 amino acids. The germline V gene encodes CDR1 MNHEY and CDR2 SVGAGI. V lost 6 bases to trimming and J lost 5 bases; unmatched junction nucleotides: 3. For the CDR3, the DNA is TGTGCCAGCAGAAAGGGACTAGCGGACAATGAGCAGTTCTTC. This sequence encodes CASRKGLADNEQFF.

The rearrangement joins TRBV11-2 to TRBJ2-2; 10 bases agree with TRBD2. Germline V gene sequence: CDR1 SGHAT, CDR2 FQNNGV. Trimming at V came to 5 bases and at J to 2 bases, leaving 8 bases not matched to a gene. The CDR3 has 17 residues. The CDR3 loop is CASSTRKRGGNTGELFF. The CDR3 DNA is TGTGCCAGCAGCACTAGGAAGCGGGGGGGCAACACCGGGGAGCTGTTTTTT.

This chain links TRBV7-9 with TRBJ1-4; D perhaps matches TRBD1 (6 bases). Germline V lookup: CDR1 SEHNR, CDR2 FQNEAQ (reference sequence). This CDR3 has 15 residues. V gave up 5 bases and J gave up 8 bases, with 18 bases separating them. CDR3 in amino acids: CASSPLVGAMEKLFF. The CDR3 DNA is TGTGCCAGCAGCCCTCTCGTGGGGGCGATGGAAAAACTGTTTTTT.

This chain's CDR3 is CASSLQVPPYEQYF. CDR3 coding DNA: TGTGCCAGCAGCCTACAGGTCCCTCCCTACGAGCAGTACTTC. The chain carries TRBV7-2 and TRBJ2-7, with TRBD1 as a possible D gene (5 bases). CDR1 is SGHTA, CDR2 FQGNSA, per germline. The V gene lost 5 bases and the J gene lost 2 bases, with 13 bases spanning the gap. This CDR3 is built from 14 residues.

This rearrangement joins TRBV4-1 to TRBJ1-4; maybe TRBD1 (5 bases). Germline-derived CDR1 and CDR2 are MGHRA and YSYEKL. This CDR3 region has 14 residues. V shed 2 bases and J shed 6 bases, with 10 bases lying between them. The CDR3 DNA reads TGCGCCAGCAGCCAACTGCCGGGGGATGAAAAACTGTTTTTT. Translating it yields CASSQLPGDEKLFF.

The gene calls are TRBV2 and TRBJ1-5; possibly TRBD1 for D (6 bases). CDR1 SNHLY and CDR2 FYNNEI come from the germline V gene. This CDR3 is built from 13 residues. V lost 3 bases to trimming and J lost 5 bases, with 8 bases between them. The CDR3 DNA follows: TGTGCCAGCAGTGACAGGGGTGATCAGCCCCAGCATTTT. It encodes CASSDRGDQPQHF.

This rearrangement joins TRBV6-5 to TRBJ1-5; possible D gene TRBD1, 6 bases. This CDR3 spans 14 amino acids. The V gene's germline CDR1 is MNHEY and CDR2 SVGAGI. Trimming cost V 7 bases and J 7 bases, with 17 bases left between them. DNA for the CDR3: TGTGCCAGCACCCCGGGGGGGGCACGGCAGCCCCAGCATTTT. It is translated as CASTPGGARQPQHF.

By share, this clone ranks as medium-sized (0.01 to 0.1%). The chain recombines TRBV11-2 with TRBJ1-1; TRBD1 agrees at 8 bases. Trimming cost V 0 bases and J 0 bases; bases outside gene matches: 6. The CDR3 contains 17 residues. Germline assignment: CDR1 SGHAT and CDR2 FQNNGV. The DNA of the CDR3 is TGTGCCAGCAGCTTAGAAGACAGGGGCCTTATGAACACTGAAGCTTTCTTT. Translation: CASSLEDRGLMNTEAFF.

CDR3 bases: TGTGCCAGCAGTGGGGCCGGGCGGGGGGGGCCCCAGCATTTT. Translated, it gives CASSGAGRGGPQHF. This rearrangement joins TRBV25-1 to TRBJ1-5, with D tentatively TRBD1 (5 bases). The CDR3 totals 14 residues. Trimming removed 4 bases at V and 9 bases at J, with 16 bases between. In germline, CDR1 is MGHDK, CDR2 SYGVNS.

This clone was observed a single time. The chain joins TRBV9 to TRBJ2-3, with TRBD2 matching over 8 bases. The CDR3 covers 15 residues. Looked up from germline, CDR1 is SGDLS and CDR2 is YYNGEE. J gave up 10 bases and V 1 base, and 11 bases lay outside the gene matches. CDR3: CASSVTSERELAQYF. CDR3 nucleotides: TGTGCCAGCAGCGTAACCTCCGAGCGGGAGCTCGCGCAGTATTTT.

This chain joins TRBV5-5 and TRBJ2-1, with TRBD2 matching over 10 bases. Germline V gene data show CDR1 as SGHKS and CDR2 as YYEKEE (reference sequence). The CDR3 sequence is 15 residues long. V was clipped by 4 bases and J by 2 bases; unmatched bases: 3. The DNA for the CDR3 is TGTGCCAGCAGCAGACTAGCGGGCCCCTACAATGAGCAGTTCTTC. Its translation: CASSRLAGPYNEQFF.

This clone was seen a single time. CDR3 residues: CASTHVAGETQYF. Here the CDR3 DNA reads TGCGCCAGCACCCACGTCGCGGGAGAGACCCAGTACTTC. This chain uses TRBV10-2 with TRBJ2-5; perhaps TRBD2 as D (5 bases). The ends were cut back, 7 bases at V and 4 bases at J, with 13 bases in the middle. The CDR3 is 13 residues long. CDR1 is WSHSY, CDR2 SAAADI, per germline.

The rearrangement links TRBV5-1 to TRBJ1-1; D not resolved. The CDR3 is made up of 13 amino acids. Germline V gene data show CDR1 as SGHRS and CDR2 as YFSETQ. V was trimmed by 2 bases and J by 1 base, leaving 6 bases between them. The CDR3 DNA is TGCGCCAGCAGCTTTGAAGCGAACACTGAAGCTTTCTTT. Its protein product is CASSFEANTEAFF.

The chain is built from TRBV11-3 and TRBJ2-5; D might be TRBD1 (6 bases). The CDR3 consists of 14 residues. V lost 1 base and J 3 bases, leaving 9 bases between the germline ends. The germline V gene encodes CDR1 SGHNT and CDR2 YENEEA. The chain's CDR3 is CASSLVSGEETQYF. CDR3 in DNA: TGTGCCAGCAGCTTAGTTTCAGGGGAAGAGACCCAGTACTTC.

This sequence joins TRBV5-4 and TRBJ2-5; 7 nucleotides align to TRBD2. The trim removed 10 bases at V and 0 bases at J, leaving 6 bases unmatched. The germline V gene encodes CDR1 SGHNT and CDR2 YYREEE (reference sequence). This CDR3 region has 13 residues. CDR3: CAYQLADQETQYF. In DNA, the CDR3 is TGTGCCTACCAGCTAGCGGACCAAGAGACCCAGTACTTC.

The DNA for the CDR3 is TGCGCCAGCAGCCAGGGGGGGAGTACGCAGTATTTT. Translating it yields CASSQGGSTQYF. The chain carries TRBV4-1 and TRBJ2-3; TRBD2 matches at 7 bases. The germline V gene has CDR1 MGHRA and CDR2 YSYEKL. The CDR3 has 12 residues. The V gene end was trimmed by 3 bases and the J gene end by 8 bases; junction bases not matched to a gene: 2.

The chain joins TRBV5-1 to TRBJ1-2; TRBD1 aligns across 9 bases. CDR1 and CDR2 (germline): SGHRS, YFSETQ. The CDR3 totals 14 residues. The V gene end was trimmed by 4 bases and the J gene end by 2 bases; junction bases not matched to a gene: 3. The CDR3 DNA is TGCGCCAGCAGCATAGGGACAGGGAACTATGGCTACACCTTC. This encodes CASSIGTGNYGYTF.

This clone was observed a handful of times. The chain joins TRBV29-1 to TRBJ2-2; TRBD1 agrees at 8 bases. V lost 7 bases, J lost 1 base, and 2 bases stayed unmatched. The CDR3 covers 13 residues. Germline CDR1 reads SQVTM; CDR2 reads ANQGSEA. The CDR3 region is CSADRGNTGELFF. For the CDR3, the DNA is TGCAGCGCAGACAGGGGGAACACCGGGGAGCTGTTTTTT.

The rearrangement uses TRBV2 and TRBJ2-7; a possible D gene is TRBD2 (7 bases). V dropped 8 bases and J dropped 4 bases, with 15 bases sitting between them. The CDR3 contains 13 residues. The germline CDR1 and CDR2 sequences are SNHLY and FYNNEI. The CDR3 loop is CASHGEGGYEQYF. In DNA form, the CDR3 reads TGTGCCAGCCACGGTGAGGGGGGGTACGAGCAGTACTTC.

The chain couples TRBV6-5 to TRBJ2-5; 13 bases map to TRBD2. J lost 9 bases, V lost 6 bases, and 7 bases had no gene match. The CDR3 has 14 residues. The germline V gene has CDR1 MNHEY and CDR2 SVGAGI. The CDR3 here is CASRGLAGVGAQYF. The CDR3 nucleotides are TGTGCCAGCAGAGGACTAGCGGGAGTCGGGGCCCAGTACTTC.

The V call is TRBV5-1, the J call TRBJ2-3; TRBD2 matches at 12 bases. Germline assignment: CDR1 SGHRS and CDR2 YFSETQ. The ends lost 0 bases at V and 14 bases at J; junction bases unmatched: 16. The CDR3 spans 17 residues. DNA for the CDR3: TGCGCCAGCAGCTTGGTAACTAGCGGGGGGTACGGGTATGGTCGGTATTTT. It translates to CASSLVTSGGYGYGRYF.

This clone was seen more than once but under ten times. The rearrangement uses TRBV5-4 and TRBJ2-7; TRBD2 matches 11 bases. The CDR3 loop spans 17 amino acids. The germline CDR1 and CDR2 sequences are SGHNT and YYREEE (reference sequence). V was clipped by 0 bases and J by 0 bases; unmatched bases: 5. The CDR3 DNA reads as TGTGCCAGCAGCTTGGGAGGACTAGCGGGTACCTCCTACGAGCAGTACTTC. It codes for CASSLGGLAGTSYEQYF.

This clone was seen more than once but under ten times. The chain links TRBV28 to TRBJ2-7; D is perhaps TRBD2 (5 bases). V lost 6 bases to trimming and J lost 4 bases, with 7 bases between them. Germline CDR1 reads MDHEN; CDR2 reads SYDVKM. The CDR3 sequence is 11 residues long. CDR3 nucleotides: TGTGCCAGCAGCGAGGGTTACGAGCAGTACTTC. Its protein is CASSEGYEQYF.

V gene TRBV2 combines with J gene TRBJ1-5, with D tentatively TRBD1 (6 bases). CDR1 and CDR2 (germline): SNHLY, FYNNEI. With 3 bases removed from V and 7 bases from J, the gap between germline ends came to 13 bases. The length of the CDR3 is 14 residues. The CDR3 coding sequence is TGTGCCAGCAGTGAGGGGAGAGGGGGACAGCCCCAGCATTTT. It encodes CASSEGRGGQPQHF.

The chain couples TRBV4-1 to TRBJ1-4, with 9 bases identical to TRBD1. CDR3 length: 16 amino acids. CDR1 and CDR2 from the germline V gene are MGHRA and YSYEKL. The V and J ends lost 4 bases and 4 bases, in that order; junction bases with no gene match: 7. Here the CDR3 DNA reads TGCGCCAGCAGCCCCCAACAGGGGGCTAATAATGAAAAACTGTTTTTT. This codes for CASSPQQGANNEKLFF.